This paragraph covers one T cell receptor beta chain sequence. This sample stems from a study of blood T cell repertoires in COVID-19. Study-level information: PBMCs, B-cell-depleted T cells, or T cells provided the cDNA or gDNA that made up the material.

V was clipped by 1 base and J by 2 bases; unmatched bases: 0. This CDR3 spans 14 amino acids. The germline CDR1 and CDR2 sequences are LNHDA and SQIVND (reference sequence). Per the original data handling: Estimation of nucleated cell counts was performed using reference gene primer amplification. Produced via immunoSEQ multiplex PCR; TCRdb's table is partial and in-frame only. The V and J calls and clone size were taken over from that table, and D and trimming were inferred from the DNA. In the table there are around 200,000 clones, approximately 87% of which are singletons. Sequenced: peripheral blood. The clonotype originates from a woman between 18 and 29 years old who had recovered from COVID-19. The rearrangement links TRBV19 to TRBJ2-5; 8 bases align to TRBD2. CDR3 region: CASSIAGGQETQYF. The DNA for the CDR3 is TGTGCCAGTAGTATAGCGGGAGGGCAAGAGACCCAGTACTTC.